This T cell receptor beta chain was captured by sequencing in a study of T cells in Graves' hyperthyroidism and ophthalmopathy (dated 2019 in TCRdb). The study in broad terms: Peripheral blood samples were taken at initial diagnosis, before any treatment was given. To identify distinguishing TCR V-J signatures, a discovery cohort of 90 to 100 patients was used, comprising approximately 40 with Graves' ophthalmopathy and about 59 with stable Graves' hyperthyroidism. An independent validation cohort of around 19 hyperthyroidism patients and about 15 patients who later progressed to ophthalmopathy tested prospective prediction of ophthalmopathy. After sampling, hyperthyroidism patients received methimazole starting at 30 mg daily, and ophthalmopathy patients received high-dose intravenous methylprednisolone. The study also compared thyroid tissue and blood T-cell repertoires from more than five Graves' hyperthyroidism patients. TCR Vbeta CDR3 sequencing of roughly 140 peripheral blood samples (around 45 ophthalmopathy, roughly 74 hyperthyroidism and approximately 17 progressor patients) is reported in the paper. The 100 or so discovery patients were randomly split 7:3 into training and test sets. General study outcomes and caveats: No statistical method was used to fix the sample size in advance, and group allocation was not hidden from the investigators. In cross-validation, a model built on a 13 V-J signature told ophthalmopathy apart from stable hyperthyroidism with 85% to 90% sensitivity and around 83% specificity, and in testing the same model reached 80%/75%. Most expanded thyroid clonotypes (frequency above 0.001) were also detected in blood, a finding suggesting that blood repertoires may reflect thyroid immune responses. In validation, the model predicted progression to ophthalmopathy a median of around six months before onset, with about 64% sensitivity and almost 75% specificity.

Amplification of TCR beta CDR3 regions was carried out from RNA transcripts. A first-round RT-PCR of the TCR CDR3 used the HTBI primer set with the Qiagen OneStep RT-PCR kit. Libraries were constructed in a second round of multiplex PCR, after which size selection and purification were carried out. Paired-end sequencing of the libraries was performed with 100 bp reads on an Illumina HiSeq2000. The published analysis was carried out like this. Raw data were processed with SOAPnuke, discarding reads with adapters, uncalled bases, mean Phred below 15, or no exact constant-primer or identifier match. COPE v1.2.5 was used to merge high-quality paired reads, and clonotypes were defined as unique nucleotide sequences. MiTCR v1.1 was used to align the clonotypes against IMGT TRBV, TRBD and TRBJ reference segments. Analysis was restricted to V-J combinations with a frequency above 0.0001, which covered just over 98% of repertoires. The TCS score was defined as the ratio of F50 (clonal expansion) to E x V (chaos), calculated using BLOSUM62-based TCRdist between CDR3 peptides within each V-J. Welch's t-statistics and random forest reduced around 520 V-J features to about 12, which were used in a naive Bayes classifier (R e1071). The Morisita-Horn index was used to measure how similar the thyroid and blood repertoires were. Starting from the raw public reads, TCRdb applied fastp trimming at Q25, assembled clones with MiXCR and retained in-frame beta chains. Duplicate CDR3 protein sequences are folded into a single record with the most common DNA and genes. These V and J calls are TCRdb output, not the study's own analysis. Within this sample are 800,000 or so distinct CDR3 sequences, with over 35% of them counted one time only. The ten largest clonotypes hold 8.9% of the sample.

CDR1 and CDR2 (SEHNR, FQNEAQ) derive from the germline V gene (reference sequence). V is pruned by 5 bases and J by 2 bases, leaving 9 bases of the junction without a gene match. Including cysteine and phenylalanine, the CDR3 has 15 amino acids. Only the CDR3 DNA is retained, 45 bases long and in frame from the first base. This clonotype occurred once. Its antigen is still unknown. No base quality values were provided; no much bigger clone lies one nucleotide off. Just one read gives weak support. A patient counted as having stable Graves' hyperthyroidism if no progression to ophthalmopathy occurred over 18 months of follow-up. The hyperthyroidism patients were between 18 and 65 years old and newly diagnosed, with a disease duration of less than 2 months. Patients with uncontrolled infections, other autoimmune diseases, pregnancy or lactation were excluded. Diagnoses were established on the basis of clinical symptoms, serum thyroxine and TRAb, thyroid ultrasound, and orbital computed tomography. PBMCs were separated from approximately 10 ml of fresh peripheral blood using Ficoll-Paque density gradient centrifugation. Trizol reagent was used to extract total RNA, and RNA quality was then checked on an Agilent 2100 Bioanalyzer.

The specimen was blood. The chain couples TRBV7-9 to TRBJ2-7, and TRBD2 matches 7 of the central bases. This clonotype was obtained from a man between 18 and 29 years old with Graves' hyperthyroidism. The CDR3 in this case is CASSQDRGLAYEQYF. The DNA sequence is TGTGCCAGCAGCCAAGATCGTGGACTAGCCTACGAGCAGTACTTC.